The 6 T cell receptor beta chains below were found in one sample sequenced in a study of blood T cell repertoires in COVID-19. Clones were sequenced by immunoSEQ multiplex PCR, and TCRdb holds only the in-frame ones, with some missing. The sample comprises about 170,000 clones, 92% of which are singletons, and roughly 5% rests with the top ten. Input material: peripheral blood. Receptors originate from a man aged 30 to 45 with COVID-19, enrolled during active disease.

The rearrangement joins TRBV18 to TRBJ2-7, with 8 bases fitting TRBD1. Losses at the gene ends were 2 bases for V and 6 bases for J; bases not matched to a gene: 12. In germline, CDR1 is KGHSH, CDR2 LQKENI. This CDR3 region has 16 residues. As DNA, the CDR3 is TGTGCCAGCTCACCATATAATTGGGATACAGGGGGCGAGCAGTACTTC. It yields the protein CASSPYNWDTGGEQYF.

CDR3 sequence (DNA): TGTGCCAGCAGCCACTTAGAAGGTGGGGCGAGGGAAAAACTGTTTTTT. Translation gives CASSHLEGGAREKLFF. This chain connects TRBV4-2 to TRBJ1-4; TRBD1 might be the D (5 bases). The CDR3 totals 16 residues. CDR1 and CDR2 (germline): LGHNA, YNFKEQ. V dropped 3 bases and J dropped 8 bases, with 19 bases sitting between them.

The chain has TRBV28 and TRBJ1-1, with D perhaps TRBD1 (6 bases). Trimming took off 6 bases at V and 7 bases at J, with 9 bases between the two ends. In germline, CDR1 is MDHEN, CDR2 SYDVKM. CDR3 length: 11 amino acids. CDR3 in amino acids: CASRTGFEAFF. The CDR3 DNA reads as TGTGCCAGCAGAACAGGGTTTGAAGCTTTCTTT.

The rearrangement links TRBV2 to TRBJ1-5; TRBD1 matches 7 bases. Per germline, CDR1 SNHLY and CDR2 FYNNEI. The ends lost 6 bases at V and 0 bases at J; junction bases unmatched: 5. CDR3 length: 15 amino acids. The CDR3 bases are TGTGCCAGCAGGGCCGGGACAGCTAGCAATCAGCCCCAGCATTTT. This gives the protein CASRAGTASNQPQHF.

V and J are TRBV7-9 and TRBJ1-2; 7 bases are shared with TRBD1. There are 13 residues in the CDR3. V was pared by 5 bases and J by 2 bases, with 2 bases of the junction left unmatched. Germline V gene data show CDR1 as SEHNR and CDR2 as FQNEAQ (reference sequence). CDR3 region: CASSAGQNYGYTF. DNA of the CDR3: TGTGCCAGCAGCGCGGGACAGAACTATGGCTACACCTTC.

The chain carries TRBV10-3 and TRBJ1-3; 7 bases are shared with TRBD1. Unmatched junction bases numbered 3, after V lost 5 bases and J lost 2 bases. Germline values: CDR1 ENHRY, CDR2 SYGVKD. The CDR3 loop spans 14 amino acids. The DNA for the CDR3 is TGTGCCATCAGTACAGGGGTGACTGGAAACACCATATATTTT. Encoded protein: CAISTGVTGNTIYF.